This T cell receptor (beta chain) was captured by sequencing in a study of cytomegalovirus exposure and HLA in healthy donors. Study-wide points: As a later analysis showed, several of the most significant clusters appeared to be linked to common viral pathogens.

Primers: 60 Vbeta forward and 13 Jbeta reverse. Sequenced by immunoSEQ multiplex PCR; TCRdb stores in-frame clones only, minus some. The table gives 130,000 or so clones; the top ten clones make up approximately 1.8% of it. Turning to this clone: Antigen unknown.

In germline, CDR1 is LNHNV, CDR2 YYDKDF (reference sequence). The V end was cut by 0 bases, the J end by 3 bases, with 3 bases between. The CDR3 totals 12 residues. The clonotype comes from a man aged 18 to 35 in good health and CMV-seronegative. The V and J genes are TRBV15 and TRBJ2-7, with D unclear. Sequencing was done on a sample of PBMCs. The CDR3 sequence: CATSRDYYEQYF. The CDR3 DNA reads as TGTGCCACCAGCAGAGATTACTACGAGCAGTACTTC.